This T cell receptor (beta chain) originates from a study of neoadjuvant anti-PD-1 for oral cavity cancer (dated by TCRdb to the early 2020s). Notes on the research overall: Three to four biweekly doses of nivolumab at 3 mg/kg were mostly administered to patients before curative-intent surgical resection. Patients with complete response, partial response or stable disease by RECIST 1.1 were defined as responders, whereas patients with progression were defined as non-responders. An approximately 34% response rate was observed in the parent correlative cohort, in which 12 patients were included. For patients who did not progress, a fourth nivolumab dose was given around day 43, followed by definitive surgical resection on days 50-56. The paper as a whole reports these results and caveats: Higher pretreatment blood TCRbeta clonality and lower post-treatment tumor TCRbeta clonality were correlated with higher pretreatment blood Treg/Th17 ratios. TCR analyses included only a few patients per response group, and the authors called for larger cohorts for validation. After neoadjuvant nivolumab, non-responders showed significantly higher T cell clonality (Gini index) in PBMCs than responders did.

The sample's time point, from its label and the paper: before neoadjuvant nivolumab. Patients had been newly diagnosed with stage II-IVA oral cavity squamous cell carcinoma, and no prior systemic or radiation treatment had been given to the patients. Everyone in the cohort had locally advanced, HPV-negative oral cavity squamous cell carcinoma. Peripheral blood mononuclear cells were analyzed directly, without maintenance or expansion in culture. The samples were drawn from a longitudinal correlative study tied to a single-arm phase II trial testing neoadjuvant nivolumab in oral cavity squamous cell carcinoma. Subject-matched pre- and post-treatment PBMCs and tumors from three responders and three non-responders were subjected to genomic DNA-based TCRbeta sequencing. Peripheral blood mononuclear cells were drawn once before nivolumab treatment and a second time after treatment, when surgery took place. The Maxwell RSC DNA from Cells kit was used to isolate genomic DNA from PBMCs.

A word on this clone: Its antigen target is currently unknown. No much larger clonotype is one base removed from it; base qualities were not supplied.

PBMC libraries used mostly 450 to 500 ng of input genomic DNA for deep sequencing, with six replicates per sample. TCRbeta libraries were prepared with the immunoSEQ hsTCRbeta kit according to the manufacturer's instructions. Sequencing of the completed libraries took place using an Illumina NovaSeq 6000 S4 flow cell after they had been pooled to roughly 3.2 nM. The authors processed their data as follows. The immunoSEQ Analyzer was used for raw data preprocessing and quality control. The analysis was limited to productive rearrangements, and each clonotype was defined by a unique CDR3 amino acid sequence. Repertoire clonality was estimated as the Gini-Simpson index, which was calculated using the R package tcR. Student's t test was used to compare Gini indices, and Pearson correlation was used to assess associations with tumor size change. Not all clones reach the TCRdb copy of this immuneACCESS table, which keeps in-frame sequences only. Checked studies attribute under half of the gap to unresolved V genes and leave the rest unexplained. That table supplies the V and J calls and clone size; D and trimming were determined from the DNA. Here the sample has roughly 6,700 clones; about two thirds occur a single time. In total, the top ten clones hold around 3% of the sample.

Sequenced material: PBMCs, taken before nivolumab (anti-PD-1) treatment. This sequence originates from a person aged 35 to 85 with oral cavity squamous cell carcinoma.

CDR3 sequence: CASSIPGGDNSPLHF. The DNA sequence reads TGTGCCAGTAGTATACCCGGGGGCGATAATTCACCCCTCCACTTT. The chain uses TRBV19 and TRBJ1-6, with a tentative D gene TRBD1 over 6 matching bases. Including the terminal cysteine and phenylalanine, the CDR3 comprises 15 residues. This entry keeps only the CDR3 DNA: 45 bases, framed from base 1. V is clipped by 2 bases and J by 5 bases, and the sequence between their germline boundaries is 10 bases long. CDR1 and CDR2 are read off the germline V gene (reference sequence) as LNHDA and SQIVND.